The present T cell receptor beta chain was sequenced within a study of T-cell reconstitution after alpha-beta-depleted transplantation in children. Concerning this clonotype itself: Its antigen is undetermined.

Findings of the study overall: Expanded graft clones numbering several hundred reportedly gave rise to alpha-beta T cells about two months after transplant.

V lost 1 base and J 7 bases, leaving 21 bases between the germline ends. Germline V gene lookup returns CDR1 SGHVS and CDR2 FNYEAQ. This CDR3 spans 17 amino acids. During its preparation, the TCRbeta library received unique molecular identifiers. TCRdb re-analysed the PCR reads in MiXCR, keeping a single row per CDR3 protein. The top ten clones hold around 30% of a sample with about 900,000 distinct CDR3 sequences, roughly 29% of them seen once. The V and J genes are TRBV7-6 and TRBJ2-3, with D possibly TRBD1 on 7 matching bases. The TCR comes from a boy in the first two years of life who had a stem cell transplant for SCID, so the T cells may come from the graft donor. Sequences were derived from PBMCs, mostly from graft donor cells, sampled 360 days after TCRalphabeta/CD19-depleted stem cell transplant. CDR3 loop: CASSLGLQGRRANTQYF. In nucleotides, the CDR3 is TGTGCCAGCAGCTTAGGTCTACAGGGGAGGCGCGCAAATACGCAGTATTTT.